Listed below are T cell receptor beta chains from one sample, sequenced in a study of T cell repertoires in cytomegalovirus infection. TCRdb re-derived calls from the reads in MiXCR, one entry per CDR3 protein. The profile shows 45,000 to 65,000 distinct CDR3 sequences, 15% to 20% of them singletons. No antigen has been identified for these receptors. Sample: CD8+ T cells from cultured PBMCs, taken from culture after CMV antigen stimulation. These receptors were taken from a human donor in good health (CMV status not recorded). Some clones in this sample may be carry-over from other donors' samples. The conserved cysteine and the conserved F or W are not part of the CDR3 here. Fields, in order: CDR3 protein, J gene, V gene.

CDR3aa: ASKDRTNTEAF
j_gene: TRBJ1-1
v_gene: TRBV12-3/TRBV12-4

CDR3aa: ASSEEAGVLNEQF
j_gene: TRBJ2-1
v_gene: TRBV6-1

CDR3aa: ASSHEGGREQF
j_gene: TRBJ2-1
v_gene: TRBV6-2/TRBV6-3

CDR3aa: ASSLGRRPGKLF
j_gene: TRBJ1-4
v_gene: TRBV28

CDR3aa: ASSLGRRTEAF
j_gene: TRBJ1-1
v_gene: TRBV27

CDR3aa: ASSLRTNTEAF
j_gene: TRBJ1-1
v_gene: TRBV5-1

CDR3aa: ASSYPGQDYEQY
j_gene: TRBJ2-7
v_gene: TRBV5-5

CDR3aa: ASSSGGVTSEAF
j_gene: TRBJ1-1
v_gene: TRBV27

CDR3aa: ASRAGSTDTQY
j_gene: TRBJ2-3
v_gene: TRBV6-2/TRBV6-3

CDR3aa: ASKRTSGYEQY
j_gene: TRBJ2-7
v_gene: TRBV2

CDR3aa: ASSQSSGGSSYNEQF
j_gene: TRBJ2-1
v_gene: TRBV4-1

CDR3aa: ASSLARRGETQY
j_gene: TRBJ2-5
v_gene: TRBV7-8

CDR3aa: SARVPGGTEAF
j_gene: TRBJ1-1
v_gene: TRBV20-1

CDR3aa: ASSQPIGLAETQY
j_gene: TRBJ2-5
v_gene: TRBV4-1

CDR3aa: ASSLPGTNEKLF
j_gene: TRBJ1-4
v_gene: TRBV5-6

CDR3aa: ASEQQGGANYGYT
j_gene: TRBJ1-2
v_gene: TRBV19

CDR3aa: ASSVDVSGANVLT
j_gene: TRBJ2-6
v_gene: TRBV6-1

CDR3aa: ASSPPVRVAEAF
j_gene: TRBJ1-1
v_gene: TRBV7-9

CDR3aa: SASKPKGTPPYNEQF
j_gene: TRBJ2-1
v_gene: TRBV20-1

CDR3aa: ASSYSRGVSSYNEQF
j_gene: TRBJ2-1
v_gene: TRBV6-2/TRBV6-3

CDR3aa: ASSYQGRGMGNEQF
j_gene: TRBJ2-1
v_gene: TRBV6-6

CDR3aa: ASSSSAASGNTIY
j_gene: TRBJ1-3
v_gene: TRBV7-2

CDR3aa: ASSQAGANSPLH
j_gene: TRBJ1-6
v_gene: TRBV4-1

CDR3aa: ASSLAGRDPSEQY
j_gene: TRBJ2-7
v_gene: TRBV7-9

CDR3aa: ASSVDGQTNNQPQH
j_gene: TRBJ1-5
v_gene: TRBV9